Below are 28 T cell receptor beta chains sequenced from a single sample in a study of cytomegalovirus exposure and HLA in healthy donors. Primers: 60 Vbeta forward and 13 Jbeta reverse. TCRdb's copy holds only in-frame clones and misses some; the assay was immunoSEQ multiplex PCR. The table has 95,000 to 150,000 clones, approximately 78% seen once. The sample consisted of PBMCs. The origin of the receptors is a woman aged 40 to 50 in good health and CMV-seronegative.

V is TRBV7-3 and J is TRBJ2-5; D may be TRBD2 (5 bases). The germline CDR1 and CDR2 sequences are SGHTA and FQGTGA. Between the trimmed V and J ends, which lost 3 bases and 5 bases, there was a span of 16 bases. The CDR3 has 15 residues. The CDR3 here is CASSFGSGPGETQYF. The CDR3, as DNA: TGTGCCAGCAGCTTTGGATCTGGGCCGGGGGAGACCCAGTACTTC. The full variable domain, rest sourced from reference TRBV7-3 and TRBJ2-5, is GAGVSQTPSNKVTEKGKYVELRCDPISGHTALYWYRQSLGQGPEFLIYFQGTGAADDSGLPNDRFFAVRPEGSVSTLKIQRTERGDSAVYLCASSFGSGPGETQYFGPGTRLLVL.

This clone has more than one count but fewer than ten. The chain employs TRBV18 and TRBJ2-1, with 11 bases fitting TRBD1. V shed 3 bases, J shed 6 bases, and the junction held 4 bases outside the gene matches. CDR1 and CDR2 from the germline V gene are KGHSH and LQKENI. This CDR3 is built from 15 residues. For the CDR3, the DNA is TGTGCCAGCTCACCCTGGACAGGGGGCATCAATGAGCAGTTCTTC. Protein product: CASSPWTGGINEQFF.

V usage is TRBV5-4 and J usage is TRBJ2-7; TRBD1 matches 7 bases. The junction had 4 bases not matched to a gene; V was cut back by 4 bases and J by 3 bases. CDR1 and CDR2 (germline): SGHNT, YYREEE (reference sequence). The CDR3 has 13 residues. The CDR3 nucleotides are TGTGCCAGCAGCGCCCCAGGGGGCTACGAGCAGTACTTC. Its protein product is CASSAPGGYEQYF.

V is TRBV11-2 and J is TRBJ2-7; 7 bases line up with TRBD2. This CDR3 has 15 amino acids. V shed 4 bases and J 4 bases; nucleotides not matched to a gene: 10. Germline assignment: CDR1 SGHAT and CDR2 FQNNGV. CDR3 bases: TGTGCCAGCAGCTACCGCGGCGCTAGCGGATACGAGCAGTACTTC. It yields the protein CASSYRGASGYEQYF.

The rearrangement links TRBV11-2 to TRBJ1-4, with 9 bases identical to TRBD1. CDR3 length equals 16 residues. CDR1 is SGHAT and CDR2 is FQNNGV in the germline V gene. Trimming took 1 base from V and 5 from J; bases not matched to a gene: 5. CDR3 sequence: CASSLARTGVNEKLFF. CDR3 nucleotide sequence: TGTGCCAGCAGCTTAGCCAGGACAGGGGTAAATGAAAAACTGTTTTTT.

The chain combines TRBV18 with TRBJ1-1, with 8 bases matching TRBD1. This CDR3 is built from 14 residues. Germline loops: CDR1 KGHSH, CDR2 LQKENI. V shed 6 bases, J shed 5 bases, and the junction held 8 bases outside the gene matches. The CDR3 is CASSLGQGVTEAFF. The CDR3 coding sequence is TGTGCCAGCTCCCTTGGACAGGGTGTGACTGAAGCTTTCTTT.

The chain carries TRBV5-4 and TRBJ2-1, with a tentative D call TRBD1 (5 bases). Trimming left V 3 bases short and J 7 bases short, with 14 bases between. Germline V CDR1 and CDR2: SGHNT, YYREEE (reference sequence). This CDR3 region has 14 residues. Written as DNA, the CDR3 is TGTGCCAGCAGCTGGTTTCAGGGCGGAAATGAGCAGTTCTTC. Protein sequence: CASSWFQGGNEQFF.

This chain connects TRBV7-9 to TRBJ2-1; D ambiguous. In germline, CDR1 is SEHNR, CDR2 FQNEAQ (reference sequence). This CDR3 comprises 14 residues. Deletions cut 4 bases from V and 6 bases from J, with 13 bases between. DNA for the CDR3: TGTGCCAGCAGCTGGGCCGCCTTTGGCAATGAGCAGTTCTTC. Translating gives CASSWAAFGNEQFF.

The chain is built from TRBV18 and TRBJ1-6; D gene unclear. The CDR3 sequence is 16 residues long. CDR1 and CDR2 (germline): KGHSH, LQKENI. V shed 0 bases and J shed 6 bases, with 12 bases lying between them. The CDR3 coding sequence is TGTGCCAGCTCACCACCGGGCGTCTCAATTAATTCACCCCTCCACTTT. It translates to CASSPPGVSINSPLHF.

The chain is built from TRBV15 and TRBJ2-1; possibly TRBD1 for D (6 bases). The CDR3 extends over 13 amino acids. The germline V gene has CDR1 LNHNV and CDR2 YYDKDF (reference sequence). V lost 9 bases and J 2 bases, leaving 11 bases between the germline ends. The CDR3 DNA sequence: TGTGCCACTAAACGGGACACCTACAATGAGCAGTTCTTC. Translation gives CATKRDTYNEQFF.

J is TRBJ2-5 and V is TRBV5-1; 13 nucleotides line up with TRBD2. V shed 6 bases and J 7 bases; nucleotides not matched to a gene: 6. CDR3 length equals 14 residues. Germline lookup yields CDR1 SGHRS and CDR2 YFSETQ. The CDR3 DNA sequence: TGCGCCAGCACACTAGCGGGAGGGGCCGCGACCCAGTACTTC. This sequence encodes CASTLAGGAATQYF.

This rearrangement joins TRBV5-4 to TRBJ2-1; the D gene is possibly TRBD2 (6 bases). CDR1 and CDR2 from the germline V gene are SGHNT and YYREEE (reference sequence). This CDR3 spans 15 amino acids. Deletions cut 0 bases from V and 9 bases from J, with 16 bases between. The CDR3 is CASSLAAGPLGEQFF. CDR3 nucleotides: TGTGCCAGCAGCTTGGCGGCGGGACCCTTGGGTGAGCAGTTCTTC.

This clone was found once. The chain uses TRBV2 and TRBJ2-7; a weak D match, TRBD2 (5 bases). The length of the CDR3 is 12 residues. The germline CDR1 and CDR2 sequences are SNHLY and FYNNEI. Trimming took off 7 bases at V and 6 bases at J, with 13 bases between the two ends. The CDR3 bases are TGTGCCAGCAAGGCGGGTGGTGGCGAGCAGTACTTC. The encoded protein is CASKAGGGEQYF.

The J gene is TRBJ2-7, the V gene TRBV28; the D is unclear. With 4 bases removed from V and 4 bases from J, the gap between germline ends came to 8 bases. Germline CDR1 reads MDHEN; CDR2 reads SYDVKM. This CDR3 region has 12 residues. As DNA, the CDR3 is TGTGCCAGCAGTTCGCGGTGGTACGAGCAGTACTTC. This sequence encodes CASSSRWYEQYF.

V usage is TRBV10-3 and J usage is TRBJ2-1, with 7 bases identical to TRBD2. V shed 4 bases and J 8 bases; nucleotides not matched to a gene: 5. The CDR3 runs 13 residues. Germline V gene lookup returns CDR1 ENHRY and CDR2 SYGVKD. CDR3 protein: CAISALAADEQFF. The CDR3 DNA follows: TGTGCCATCAGTGCTCTAGCGGCTGATGAGCAGTTCTTC.

CDR3 loop: CASSEGVRPNQPQHF. CDR3 nucleotides: TGTGCCAGCTCAGAAGGAGTCCGGCCCAATCAGCCCCAGCATTTT. This sequence joins TRBV18 and TRBJ1-5, with D unresolved. CDR1 KGHSH and CDR2 LQKENI come from the germline V gene. The CDR3 totals 15 residues. Deletions cut 5 bases from V and 3 bases from J, with 14 bases between. The complete variable domain, with remaining parts taken from reference TRBV18 and TRBJ1-5, reads NAGVMQNPRHLVRRRGQEARLRCSPMKGHSHVYWYRQLPEEGLKFMVYLQKENIIDESGMPKERFSAEFPKEGPSILRIQQVVRGDSAAYFCASSEGVRPNQPQHFGDGTRLSIL.

The chain employs TRBV6-5 and TRBJ2-6; tentative D call: TRBD1 (6 bases). Looked up from germline, CDR1 is MNHEY and CDR2 is SVGAGI. Trimming cost V 6 bases and J 1 base, with 10 bases left between them. CDR3 length: 15 amino acids. The chain's CDR3 is CASRVTGSGANVLTF. As DNA, the CDR3 is TGTGCCAGCAGGGTAACAGGGTCTGGGGCCAACGTCCTGACTTTC.

The chain uses TRBV18 and TRBJ2-1; 9 bases map to TRBD2. Germline-derived CDR1 and CDR2 are KGHSH and LQKENI. The trim removed 0 bases at V and 3 bases at J, leaving 9 bases unmatched. CDR3 length equals 18 residues. The CDR3 spells CASSPPAQASGIYNEQFF. In DNA form, the CDR3 reads TGTGCCAGCTCACCACCTGCTCAGGCTAGCGGGATCTACAATGAGCAGTTCTTC.

The chain employs TRBV7-3 and TRBJ2-2; 12 bases agree with TRBD2. The ends lost 5 bases at V and 2 bases at J; junction bases unmatched: 6. Per the germline V gene, CDR1 is SGHTA and CDR2 is FQGTGA. CDR3 length: 17 amino acids. The CDR3 loop reads CASSRRTSGDNTGELFF. The CDR3, as DNA: TGTGCCAGCAGCCGCCGGACTAGCGGGGACAACACCGGGGAGCTGTTTTTT.

Only a few counts were recorded for this clone. This chain links TRBV6-5 with TRBJ2-2, with 8 positions matching TRBD1. The V gene end was trimmed by 10 bases and the J gene end by 4 bases; junction bases not matched to a gene: 11. The germline V gene has CDR1 MNHEY and CDR2 SVGAGI. The CDR3 is 15 residues long. The CDR3 sequence: CATQPGQEPTGELFF. As DNA, the CDR3 is TGTGCCACACAACCGGGACAGGAACCCACCGGGGAGCTGTTTTTT.

V usage is TRBV4-3 and J usage is TRBJ2-7; TRBD1 agrees at 8 bases. CDR1 is LGHNA, CDR2 YSLEER, per germline. V shed 0 bases and J 3 bases; nucleotides not matched to a gene: 4. The CDR3 covers 15 residues. The CDR3 sequence is CASSQEGRGRYEQYF. The CDR3 nucleotides read TGCGCCAGCAGCCAAGAAGGCAGGGGGCGCTACGAGCAGTACTTC.

The chain links TRBV28 to TRBJ1-5; D is unresolved. The CDR3 consists of 15 residues. The V and J ends lost 2 bases and 0 bases respectively, with 8 bases between them. Germline loops: CDR1 MDHEN, CDR2 SYDVKM. The chain's CDR3 is CASSLEEYSNQPQHF. For the CDR3, the DNA is TGTGCCAGCAGTTTAGAAGAGTATAGCAATCAGCCCCAGCATTTT.

The chain carries TRBV28 and TRBJ2-3, with TRBD2 as a possible D gene (5 bases). Germline V gene lookup returns CDR1 MDHEN and CDR2 SYDVKM. Between the trimmed V and J ends, which lost 1 base and 0 bases, there was a span of 8 bases. This CDR3 has 15 residues. The CDR3 region is CASSLLATSTDTQYF. CDR3 nucleotide sequence: TGTGCCAGCAGTTTATTAGCGACTAGCACAGATACGCAGTATTTT.

This clone has only a few counts. The chain uses TRBV15 and TRBJ2-1; D gene ambiguous. V was trimmed by 5 bases and J by 3 bases, leaving 14 bases between them. The CDR3 runs to 15 residues. Germline lookup yields CDR1 LNHNV and CDR2 YYDKDF (reference sequence). In DNA, the CDR3 is TGTGCCACCAGCGATACCTCTGGCCTCTACAATGAGCAGTTCTTC. As protein: CATSDTSGLYNEQFF.

As for this clone: One end of the junction does not line up with germline, which may come from a read error. The chain has TRBV18 and TRBJ2-4; D is possibly TRBD2 (5 bases). Germline V gene lookup returns CDR1 KGHSH and CDR2 LQKENI. This CDR3 is 15 amino acids long. DNA of the CDR3: TGTGCCAGCTCACCTGCTACCCTAGCCAAAAACAGTCAGTACTTC. Translated, it gives CASSPATLAKNSQYF.

The chain is built from TRBV6-1 and TRBJ1-1; 7 positions match TRBD1. The CDR3 has 11 amino acids. V was pared by 5 bases and J by 12 bases, with 6 bases of the junction left unmatched. Looked up from germline, CDR1 is MNHNS and CDR2 is SASEGT. CDR3 region: CASSMTGWTFF. Written as DNA, the CDR3 is TGTGCCAGCAGTATGACAGGGTGGACTTTCTTT.

V usage is TRBV7-9 and J usage is TRBJ2-3, with 9 nucleotides matching TRBD2. CDR3 size: 16 residues. From germline, CDR1 is SEHNR and CDR2 FQNEAQ (reference sequence). Germline trimming cut 3 bases from V and 6 bases from J; bases unmatched to any gene: 10. The CDR3 region is CASSFPAGGPGDTQYF. The CDR3 DNA follows: TGTGCCAGCAGCTTCCCCGCGGGAGGGCCCGGGGATACGCAGTATTTT.

This clone has a single count. This chain connects TRBV2 to TRBJ2-3; 8 bases are a match to TRBD1. Germline CDR1 is SNHLY and CDR2 is FYNNEI. V shed 8 bases, J shed 2 bases, and the junction held 9 bases outside the gene matches. This CDR3 has 15 residues. This CDR3 is CASFVTGGLTDTQYF. The CDR3 DNA sequence: TGTGCCAGCTTTGTTACAGGGGGTCTCACAGATACGCAGTATTTT.